The next 29 T cell receptor beta chains were all read from a single sample in a study of technical replicates of blood from a handful of donors. This table comes from immunoSEQ multiplex PCR, and its TCRdb copy is limited to in-frame clones, with some not included. The data contain about 87,000 clones, approximately 95% of them singletons. The sequencing sample was made of T cells isolated from PBMCs. The receptors come from a human donor in good health.

This chain joins TRBV4-3 and TRBJ2-7, with D maybe TRBD2 (5 bases). Germline CDR1 is LGHNA and CDR2 is YSLEER. The CDR3 consists of 14 residues. V gave up 0 bases and J gave up 7 bases, with 13 bases separating them. The chain's CDR3 is CASSQEVGGWEQYF. The CDR3 nucleotides read TGCGCCAGCAGCCAAGAAGTAGGAGGATGGGAGCAGTACTTC.

In its sample, this clone was seen once. The V gene is TRBV28, the J gene TRBJ1-5; 7 nucleotides line up with TRBD1. Germline V CDR1 and CDR2: MDHEN, SYDVKM. This CDR3 is 14 amino acids long. V shed 4 bases and J 9 bases; nucleotides not matched to a gene: 9. As DNA, the CDR3 is TGTGCCAGCAGTTCCACAGGGGCTTGGACGCCCCAGCATTTT. Protein sequence: CASSSTGAWTPQHF.

The genes are TRBV6-1 and TRBJ1-2; 7 nucleotides align to TRBD1. J lost 4 bases, V lost 3 bases, and 8 bases had no gene match. Germline V gives CDR1 MNHNS, CDR2 SASEGT. The CDR3 spans 15 residues. The chain's CDR3 is CASSEETGVGYGYTF. As DNA, the CDR3 is TGTGCCAGCAGTGAGGAAACAGGGGTTGGCTATGGCTACACCTTC.

In DNA form, the CDR3 reads TGTGCCAGCAGTTTATCGGACCCGGAGGGCGGGTACAATGAGCAGTTCTTC. It yields the protein CASSLSDPEGGYNEQFF. The chain employs TRBV27 and TRBJ2-1; D perhaps matches TRBD2 (6 bases). Germline CDR1 and CDR2: MNHEY and SMNVEV (reference sequence). CDR3 size: 17 residues. Deletions cut 0 bases from V and 4 bases from J, with 16 bases between.

The rearrangement links TRBV5-5 to TRBJ2-7; 8 bases fit TRBD1. CDR3 length: 14 residues. Losses at the gene ends were 4 bases for V and 4 bases for J; bases not matched to a gene: 7. Germline CDR1 SGHKS, CDR2 YYEKEE (reference sequence). The CDR3 DNA follows: TGTGCCAGCAGCCGGACAGGGAAGGTTTACGAGCAGTACTTC. Its protein product is CASSRTGKVYEQYF.

The V and J genes are TRBV13 and TRBJ1-2, with no clear D. Trimming took 2 bases from V and 1 from J, leaving 5 bases between them. This CDR3 is built from 13 residues. In germline, CDR1 is PRHDT, CDR2 FYEKMQ (reference sequence). CDR3 in DNA: TGTGCCAGCAGCTTATCAATTAACTATGGCTACACCTTC. Translating gives CASSLSINYGYTF. The full variable domain, in which reference TRBV13 and TRBJ1-2 provide the parts outside the CDR3, is AAGVIQSPRHLIKEKRETATLKCYPIPRHDTVYWYQQGPGQDPQFLISFYEKMQSDKGSIPDRFSAQQFSDYHSELNMSSLELGDSALYFCASSLSINYGYTFGSGTRLTVV.

This clone was found a few times. The genes are TRBV18 and TRBJ1-2; 7 bases are a match to TRBD1. The length of the CDR3 is 15 residues. Per germline, CDR1 KGHSH and CDR2 LQKENI. The ends lost 4 bases at V and 4 bases at J; junction bases unmatched: 9. The CDR3 DNA reads as TGTGCCAGCTCACGGGAACAGGGGTACCTCTATGGCTACACCTTC. It yields the protein CASSREQGYLYGYTF.

The chain links TRBV9 to TRBJ2-7; no firm D call. Deletions cut 0 bases from V and 0 bases from J, with 4 bases between. Per the germline V gene, CDR1 is SGDLS and CDR2 is YYNGEE. The CDR3 consists of 13 residues. The CDR3 nucleotides are TGTGCCAGCAGCGTAGATAGCTCCTACGAGCAGTACTTC. This sequence encodes CASSVDSSYEQYF.

The chain joins TRBV28 to TRBJ2-7; TRBD1 might be the D (5 bases). The CDR3 runs to 14 residues. Trimming cost V 4 bases and J 4 bases, with 14 bases left between them. The germline CDR1 and CDR2 sequences are MDHEN and SYDVKM. As DNA, the CDR3 is TGTGCCAGCAGTTCTCAGGGTCCTAAATACGAGCAGTACTTC. It specifies CASSSQGPKYEQYF.

The V and J genes are TRBV12-5 and TRBJ2-5; D remains unclear. The CDR3 is 15 amino acids. V lost 1 base to trimming and J lost 0 bases, with 9 bases between them. CDR1 LGHNT and CDR2 FRNRAP come from the germline V gene. CDR3 nucleotides: TGTGCTAGTGGTTTGGGACTTCCGTACCAAGAGACCCAGTACTTC. It translates to CASGLGLPYQETQYF.

This clone appeared a few times. The V gene is TRBV15, the J gene TRBJ1-1; D is possibly TRBD1 (6 bases). Trimming removed 0 bases at V and 4 bases at J, with 15 bases between. This CDR3 contains 16 residues. CDR1 is LNHNV and CDR2 is YYDKDF in the germline V gene (reference sequence). The CDR3 loop reads CATSRDRGLGFTEAFF. DNA of the CDR3: TGTGCCACCAGCAGAGACAGGGGATTAGGCTTCACTGAAGCTTTCTTT. Full variable domain (rest looked up from reference TRBV15 and TRBJ1-1): DAMVIQNPRYQVTQFGKPVTLSCSQTLNHNVMYWYQQKSSQAPKLLFHYYDKDFNNEADTPDNFQSRRPNTSFCFLDIRSPGLGDTAMYLCATSRDRGLGFTEAFFGQGTRLTVV.

The gene calls are TRBV6-5 and TRBJ2-7, with a possible D match to TRBD1 (6 bases). This CDR3 is built from 16 residues. Germline V gene data show CDR1 as MNHEY and CDR2 as SVGAGI. The V and J ends lost 3 bases and 3 bases respectively, with 18 bases between them. CDR3 sequence: CASSYNKPGDNYEQYF. The CDR3 DNA reads TGTGCCAGCAGTTATAATAAGCCAGGGGACAACTACGAGCAGTACTTC.

The V gene is TRBV2, the J gene TRBJ2-7; TRBD1 might be the D (6 bases). The germline V gene has CDR1 SNHLY and CDR2 FYNNEI. Trimming stripped 7 bases from V and 0 bases from J, with 19 bases between. This CDR3 comprises 16 residues. In DNA, the CDR3 is TGTGCCAGCAAACTATCATCCGGGACACCCTCCTACGAGCAGTACTTC. Protein sequence: CASKLSSGTPSYEQYF.

V and J are TRBV5-6 and TRBJ1-1, with a tentative D call TRBD1 (6 bases). The V gene's germline CDR1 is SGHDT and CDR2 YYEEEE. The CDR3 has 14 amino acids. V lost 5 bases to trimming and J lost 0 bases, with 11 bases between them. The CDR3 loop reads CASSFGQLNTEAFF. In DNA form, the CDR3 reads TGTGCCAGCAGTTTCGGACAGTTGAACACTGAAGCTTTCTTT.

Of note for this clone: At one of its ends the junction is not consistent with the germline gene, which may arise from a read error. This rearrangement joins TRBV28 to TRBJ1-2; weak D call: TRBD1 (6 bases). CDR1 is MDHEN and CDR2 is SYDVKM in the germline V gene. This CDR3 region has 12 residues. CDR3 in amino acids: CASSHLTGTPNF. The CDR3 region has the DNA TGTGCCAGCAGTCACCTTACAGGGACCCCAAACTTC.

This clone was detected a few times. V gene TRBV29-1 combines with J gene TRBJ1-1; D remains ambiguous. CDR1 is SQVTM, CDR2 ANQGSEA, per germline. V lost 6 bases and J lost 4, with 12 bases in between. The CDR3 loop spans 12 amino acids. The CDR3 loop is CSVRAVGTEAFF. The CDR3 coding sequence is TGCAGCGTGAGGGCCGTCGGCACTGAAGCTTTCTTT.

The chain employs TRBV4-1 and TRBJ2-7; D is possibly TRBD1 (6 bases). V shed 0 bases and J shed 3 bases, with 12 bases lying between them. The V gene's germline CDR1 is MGHRA and CDR2 YSYEKL. The CDR3 runs to 15 residues. The CDR3 reads CASSQDLGRGYEQYF. For the CDR3, the DNA is TGCGCCAGCAGCCAAGATCTTGGCAGGGGCTACGAGCAGTACTTC.

The chain combines TRBV11-3 with TRBJ2-3; the match to TRBD2 covers 13 bases. The CDR3 has 20 residues. In germline, CDR1 is SGHNT, CDR2 YENEEA. V was clipped by 0 bases and J by 2 bases; unmatched bases: 11. The CDR3 loop is CASSLEGLAGVPGSTDTQYF. DNA of the CDR3: TGTGCCAGCAGCTTAGAAGGACTAGCGGGAGTCCCCGGCTCCACAGATACGCAGTATTTT.

The rearrangement uses TRBV5-1 and TRBJ2-2; D is possibly TRBD2 (6 bases). This CDR3 has 15 amino acids. Germline V gene lookup returns CDR1 SGHRS and CDR2 YFSETQ. V was clipped by 6 bases and J by 6 bases, with 18 bases between them. The CDR3 nucleotides read TGCGCCAGCACTCCGGCAGGGACTTATTCCGGGGAGCTGTTTTTT. Amino acids: CASTPAGTYSGELFF.

The chain is built from TRBV5-8 and TRBJ2-7, with TRBD1 matching over 8 bases. CDR3 length equals 17 residues. CDR1 and CDR2 from the germline V gene are SGHTS and YDEGEE. Losses at the gene ends were 0 bases for V and 1 base for J; bases not matched to a gene: 9. The chain's CDR3 is CASSLVDGQGVSYEQYF. CDR3 nucleotide sequence: TGTGCCAGCAGCTTGGTTGATGGACAGGGAGTTTCCTACGAGCAGTACTTC. Complete variable domain (other parts from reference TRBV5-8 and TRBJ2-7): EAGVTQSPTHLIKTRGQQATLRCSPISGHTSVYWYQQALGLGLQFLLWYDEGEERNRGNFPPRFSGRQFPNYSSELNVNALELEDSALYLCASSLVDGQGVSYEQYFGPGTRLTVT.

The CDR3 DNA sequence: TGTGCCAGCAGCTTAGACCAGAATTATGGCTACACCTTC. This sequence encodes CASSLDQNYGYTF. The chain employs TRBV7-6 and TRBJ1-2, with D hard to call. Germline V lookup: CDR1 SGHVS, CDR2 FNYEAQ. Trimming took off 1 base at V and 5 bases at J, with 8 bases between the two ends. CDR3 length: 13 residues.

The J gene is TRBJ2-3, the V gene TRBV2; TRBD2 is a possible D gene (5 bases). The CDR3 spans 14 residues. Germline-derived CDR1 and CDR2 are SNHLY and FYNNEI. Trimming left V 4 bases short and J 8 bases short, with 16 bases between. The chain's CDR3 is CASSAVATGGTQYF. The CDR3 bases are TGTGCCAGCAGTGCGGTTGCAACCGGAGGTACGCAGTATTTT.

The chain is built from TRBV28 and TRBJ1-2; TRBD1 might be the D (6 bases). Germline CDR1 reads MDHEN; CDR2 reads SYDVKM. Trimming removed 6 bases at V and 2 bases at J, with 19 bases between. This CDR3 contains 16 residues. CDR3 nucleotide sequence: TGTGCCAGCAGAGCCCCGGGACACCATATAAACTATGGCTACACCTTC. Amino acids: CASRAPGHHINYGYTF.

CDR3 nucleotides: TGCAGCGTTCGGGGATCTGCAACTAATGAAAAACTGTTTTTT. It codes for CSVRGSATNEKLFF. This chain links TRBV29-1 with TRBJ1-4; D is unclear. Trimming took off 5 bases at V and 0 bases at J, with 10 bases between the two ends. The CDR3 extends over 14 amino acids. Germline V gene lookup returns CDR1 SQVTM and CDR2 ANQGSEA.

The chain uses TRBV18 and TRBJ1-1, with a possible D match to TRBD1 (5 bases). Trimming left V 3 bases short and J 4 bases short, with 12 bases between. Germline lookup yields CDR1 KGHSH and CDR2 LQKENI. The CDR3 extends over 14 amino acids. CDR3 DNA sequence: TGTGCCAGCTCACCGACGCAAACAGGCACTGAAGCTTTCTTT. Its translation: CASSPTQTGTEAFF. The full variable domain, in which reference TRBV18 and TRBJ1-1 provide the parts outside the CDR3, is NAGVMQNPRHLVRRRGQEARLRCSPMKGHSHVYWYRQLPEEGLKFMVYLQKENIIDESGMPKERFSAEFPKEGPSILRIQQVVRGDSAAYFCASSPTQTGTEAFFGQGTRLTVV.

This clone has more than one count but fewer than ten. V usage is TRBV5-4 and J usage is TRBJ1-2; TRBD1 might be the D (6 bases). This CDR3 is 17 amino acids long. V lost 0 bases to trimming and J lost 5 bases, with 20 bases between them. Per the germline V gene, CDR1 is SGHNT and CDR2 is YYREEE (reference sequence). The CDR3 region has the DNA TGTGCCAGCAGCTTGGGGGGACACCAACTAAGTCTATATGGCTACACCTTC. It is translated as CASSLGGHQLSLYGYTF.

This rearrangement joins TRBV18 to TRBJ2-4, with 7 bases that match TRBD1. Germline CDR1 reads KGHSH; CDR2 reads LQKENI. Trimming removed 3 bases from V and 0 bases from J; junction bases left unmatched: 5. CDR3 length: 16 residues. The CDR3 DNA reads as TGTGCCAGCTCACCGGTACCAGGGGGAGCCAAAAACATTCAGTACTTC. Translation: CASSPVPGGAKNIQYF.

The rearrangement uses TRBV28 and TRBJ2-7, with 7 bases fitting TRBD2. The CDR3 extends over 16 amino acids. The germline V gene has CDR1 MDHEN and CDR2 SYDVKM. Losses at the gene ends were 3 bases for V and 4 bases for J; bases not matched to a gene: 12. The CDR3 coding sequence is TGTGCCAGCAGTTTGGCGGGGCTAGCGGAGTCGTACGAGCAGTACTTC. Protein: CASSLAGLAESYEQYF.

This chain connects TRBV6-5 to TRBJ2-7; D may be TRBD1 (6 bases). V lost 5 bases to trimming and J lost 2 bases, with 13 bases between them. The CDR3 consists of 14 residues. Germline values: CDR1 MNHEY, CDR2 SVGAGI. CDR3 DNA sequence: TGTGCCAGCAGTCCTTTTGACAGGACCTACGAGCAGTACTTC. It specifies CASSPFDRTYEQYF.